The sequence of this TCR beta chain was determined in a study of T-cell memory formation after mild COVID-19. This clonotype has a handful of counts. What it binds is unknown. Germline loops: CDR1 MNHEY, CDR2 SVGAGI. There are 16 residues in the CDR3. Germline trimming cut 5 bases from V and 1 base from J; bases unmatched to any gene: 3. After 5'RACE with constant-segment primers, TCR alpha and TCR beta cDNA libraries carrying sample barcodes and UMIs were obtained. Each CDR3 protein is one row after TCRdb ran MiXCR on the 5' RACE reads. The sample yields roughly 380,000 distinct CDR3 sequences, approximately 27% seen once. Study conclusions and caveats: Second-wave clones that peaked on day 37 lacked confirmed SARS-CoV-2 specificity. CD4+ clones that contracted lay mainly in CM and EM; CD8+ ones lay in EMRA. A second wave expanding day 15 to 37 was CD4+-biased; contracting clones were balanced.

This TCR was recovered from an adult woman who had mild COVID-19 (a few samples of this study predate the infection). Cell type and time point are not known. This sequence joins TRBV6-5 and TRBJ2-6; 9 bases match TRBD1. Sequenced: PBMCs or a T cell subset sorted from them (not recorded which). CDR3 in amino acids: CASSRGQGSGANVLTF. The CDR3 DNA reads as TGTGCCAGCAGTCGGGGACAGGGTTCTGGGGCCAACGTCCTGACTTTC.